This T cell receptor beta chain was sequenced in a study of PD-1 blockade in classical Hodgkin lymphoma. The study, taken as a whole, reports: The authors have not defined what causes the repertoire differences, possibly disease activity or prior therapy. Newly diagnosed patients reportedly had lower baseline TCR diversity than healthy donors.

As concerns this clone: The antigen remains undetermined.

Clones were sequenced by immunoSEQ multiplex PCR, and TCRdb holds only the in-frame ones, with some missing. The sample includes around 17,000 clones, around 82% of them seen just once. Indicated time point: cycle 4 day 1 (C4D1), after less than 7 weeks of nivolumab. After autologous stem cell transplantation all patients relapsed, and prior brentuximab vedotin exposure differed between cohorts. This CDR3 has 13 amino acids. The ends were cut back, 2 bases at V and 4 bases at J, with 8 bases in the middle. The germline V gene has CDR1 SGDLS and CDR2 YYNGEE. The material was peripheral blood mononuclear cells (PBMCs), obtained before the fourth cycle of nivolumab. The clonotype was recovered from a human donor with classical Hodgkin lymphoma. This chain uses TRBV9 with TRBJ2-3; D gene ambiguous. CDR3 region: CASSVRGADTQYF. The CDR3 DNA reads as TGTGCCAGCAGCGTGCGTGGGGCAGATACGCAGTATTTT.